These 18 T cell receptor beta chains originate from one sample sequenced in a study of T-cell memory formation after mild COVID-19. Each CDR3 protein is one row after TCRdb ran MiXCR on the 5' RACE reads. The sample carries about 430,000 distinct CDR3 sequences, roughly 18% recorded once. The sample comprised PBMCs or a T cell subset sorted from them (not recorded which). The receptor source for this set is a man aged 18 to 35 who had mild COVID-19 (a few samples of this study predate the infection). Cell type and time point are not known.

This clonotype was detected a few times. The chain joins TRBV29-1 to TRBJ2-1, with TRBD2 matching over 13 bases. The germline CDR1 and CDR2 sequences are SQVTM and ANQGSEA. This CDR3 comprises 13 residues. V dropped 7 bases and J dropped 9; count of bases not matched to a gene: 6. The CDR3 sequence: CSARTSGGVEQFF. As DNA, the CDR3 is TGCAGCGCTCGGACTAGCGGGGGAGTTGAGCAGTTCTTC.

The rearrangement joins TRBV6-2 or TRBV6-3 to TRBJ2-5; the D is unclear. CDR1 is MNHEY, CDR2 SVGEGT, per germline. This CDR3 contains 11 residues. V lost 4 bases and J lost 5, with 5 bases in between. CDR3 DNA sequence: TGTGCCAGCAGTTGGGCGGAGACCCAGTACTTC. This gives the protein CASSWAETQYF.

The V and J genes are TRBV7-9 and TRBJ2-7; no clear D. Germline V gives CDR1 SEHNR, CDR2 FQNEAQ (reference sequence). The CDR3 sequence is 16 residues long. Trimming removed 5 bases from V and 2 bases from J, with 19 bases in between. The CDR3 DNA is TGTGCCAGCAGCCGCGTCCCGGCAGGCAGCACCTACGAGCAGTACTTC. Its protein is CASSRVPAGSTYEQYF.

This clonotype occurred a few times. V and J are TRBV7-3 and TRBJ2-7; D unclear. Trimming shortened V by 1 base and J by 3 bases, and 10 bases separated the two germline ends. CDR1 SGHTA and CDR2 FQGTGA come from the germline V gene. The CDR3 runs to 14 residues. CDR3 sequence (DNA): TGTGCCAGCAGCTTAAGCGCCGTAAACTACGAGCAGTACTTC. Translating it yields CASSLSAVNYEQYF.

This clonotype has just a few counts. The rearrangement uses TRBV28 and TRBJ2-6; TRBD1 might be the D (5 bases). The V and J ends lost 4 bases and 2 bases respectively, with 15 bases between them. This CDR3 is 17 amino acids long. CDR1 is MDHEN, CDR2 SYDVKM, per germline. CDR3 residues: CASSSAGSPTGANVLTF. The DNA for the CDR3 is TGTGCCAGCAGTTCGGCAGGGTCTCCAACTGGGGCCAACGTCCTGACTTTC.

This clonotype appeared a few times. V gene TRBV4-3 combines with J gene TRBJ1-3; no firm D call. V was clipped by 3 bases and J by 3 bases, with 12 bases between them. The CDR3 is 15 residues long. CDR1 is LGHNA and CDR2 is YSLEER in the germline V gene. Here the CDR3 reads CASSHRSRNGNTIYF. DNA of the CDR3: TGCGCCAGCAGCCACCGGTCAAGGAATGGAAACACCATATATTTT.

In the case of this clonotype: The germline gene is not matched at one end of the junction; a read error may be the cause. The chain uses TRBV4-1 and TRBJ2-1, with a possible D match to TRBD2 (6 bases). CDR1 and CDR2 from the germline V gene are MGHRA and YSYEKL. This CDR3 region has 12 residues. The CDR3 loop reads CAGSQYGGEQFF. Written as DNA, the CDR3 is TGCGCCGGCAGCCAATACGGGGGTGAGCAGTTCTTC.

The chain couples TRBV7-8 to TRBJ1-4; 10 bases fit TRBD1. With V trimmed by 2 bases and J by 8 bases, 2 bases remained unmatched. Germline-derived CDR1 and CDR2 are SGHVS and FQNEAQ. This CDR3 contains 14 residues. The CDR3 DNA reads TGTGCCAGCAGCTTAAGGGACAGGGGAGAAAAACTGTTTTTT. Amino acid sequence: CASSLRDRGEKLFF.

This clonotype occurred a few times. J is TRBJ2-2 and V is TRBV18, with D hard to call. The V gene lost 2 bases and the J gene lost 0 bases, with 7 bases spanning the gap. This CDR3 is 15 amino acids long. Germline V gene sequence: CDR1 KGHSH, CDR2 LQKENI. The CDR3 region has the DNA TGTGCCAGCTCACCAATGAGATCGAACACCGGGGAGCTGTTTTTT. Amino acid sequence: CASSPMRSNTGELFF.

The chain couples TRBV9 to TRBJ1-4, with D possibly being TRBD1 (5 bases). CDR3 size: 13 residues. Trimming cost V 5 bases and J 7 bases, with 12 bases left between them. Germline V CDR1 and CDR2: SGDLS, YYNGEE. The chain's CDR3 is CASSKDQGEKLFF. CDR3 nucleotides: TGTGCCAGCAGTAAAGACCAGGGTGAAAAACTGTTTTTT.

CDR3 bases: TGCGCCAGCAGCTCGGGCCCAGGGGGACACAATGAGCAGTTCTTC. It specifies CASSSGPGGHNEQFF. The chain links TRBV5-1 to TRBJ2-1; 7 positions match TRBD1. This CDR3 is built from 15 residues. CDR1 is SGHRS, CDR2 YFSETQ, per germline. The ends lost 3 bases at V and 5 bases at J; junction bases unmatched: 8. Supplemented by reference TRBV5-1 and TRBJ2-1, the full variable domain reads KAGVTQTPRYLIKTRGQQVTLSCSPISGHRSVSWYQQTPGQGLQFLFEYFSETQRNKGNFPGRFSGRQFSNSRSEMNVSTLELGDSALYLCASSSGPGGHNEQFFGPGTRLTVL.

A few counts support this clonotype. The CDR3 region is CASSQASSGEQFF. The CDR3 DNA reads as TGTGCCAGCAGCCAAGCGTCATCCGGCGAGCAGTTCTTC. J is TRBJ2-1 and V is TRBV14; D gene ambiguous. Germline CDR1 reads SGHDN; CDR2 reads FVKESK. V was shortened by 1 base and J by 10 bases, with 11 bases between the two germline ends. This CDR3 spans 13 amino acids. The entire variable domain, with the rest obtained from reference TRBV14 and TRBJ2-1, is as follows: EAGVTQFPSHSVIEKGQTVTLRCDPISGHDNLYWYRRVMGKEIKFLLHFVKESKQDESGMPNNRFLAERTGGTYSTLKVQPAELEDSGVYFCASSQASSGEQFFGPGTRLTVL.

The rearrangement uses TRBV5-1 and TRBJ2-1; 10 nucleotides line up with TRBD1. In germline, CDR1 is SGHRS, CDR2 YFSETQ. The CDR3 has 16 amino acids. Trimming removed 4 bases from V and 6 bases from J; junction bases left unmatched: 10. The CDR3 loop is CASSLQPRTGGNEQFF. For the CDR3, the DNA is TGCGCCAGCAGCCTTCAACCAAGGACAGGGGGCAATGAGCAGTTCTTC.

The V and J genes are TRBV20-1 and TRBJ2-7; D is ambiguous. The CDR3 totals 13 residues. The germline gives CDR1 DFQATT, CDR2 SNEGSKA (reference sequence). V lost 1 base, J lost 2 bases, and 9 bases lay in between. The CDR3 loop is CSARGYYTYEQYF. The DNA of the CDR3 is TGCAGTGCTAGAGGGTACTATACCTACGAGCAGTACTTC.

This chain links TRBV18 with TRBJ1-2; no definite D call. Trimming stripped 4 bases from V and 4 bases from J, with 22 bases between. This CDR3 has 17 residues. CDR1 is KGHSH, CDR2 LQKENI, per germline. In DNA form, the CDR3 reads TGTGCCAGCTCACTCTTCCGGGCCCTTCGGGATATCTATGGCTACACCTTC. Protein: CASSLFRALRDIYGYTF. Supplemented by reference TRBV18 and TRBJ1-2, the full variable domain reads NAGVMQNPRHLVRRRGQEARLRCSPMKGHSHVYWYRQLPEEGLKFMVYLQKENIIDESGMPKERFSAEFPKEGPSILRIQQVVRGDSAAYFCASSLFRALRDIYGYTFGSGTRLTVV.

This clonotype was seen a handful of times. The CDR3 nucleotides read TGTGCCAGCAGCATGGTTCCCGGGGAGCTGTTTTTT. Encoded protein: CASSMVPGELFF. The chain couples TRBV12-3 or TRBV12-4 to TRBJ2-2; the D is unclear. This CDR3 is 12 amino acids long. V gave up 6 bases and J gave up 6 bases, with 8 bases separating them.

V gene TRBV7-2 combines with J gene TRBJ2-7; D gene ambiguous. Germline-derived CDR1 and CDR2 are SGHTA and FQGNSA. V lost 5 bases to trimming and J lost 2 bases, with 16 bases between them. This CDR3 has 15 amino acids. CDR3 loop: CASSRNLGIAYEQYF. The CDR3 DNA sequence: TGTGCCAGCAGCCGGAACCTGGGGATCGCCTACGAGCAGTACTTC. The variable domain in full, completed from reference TRBV7-2 and TRBJ2-7, reads GAGVSQSPSNKVTEKGKDVELRCDPISGHTALYWYRQSLGQGLEFLIYFQGNSAPDKSGLPSDRFSAERTGGSVSTLTIQRTQQEDSAVYLCASSRNLGIAYEQYFGPGTRLTVT.

The chain has TRBV4-3 and TRBJ1-2, with D maybe TRBD1 (6 bases). This CDR3 is 17 amino acids long. CDR1 is LGHNA, CDR2 YSLEER, per germline. Deletions cut 4 bases from V and 5 bases from J, with 23 bases between. CDR3 region: CASSPAGGGGGRYGYTF. The CDR3 nucleotides read TGCGCCAGCAGCCCGGCGGGGGGCGGTGGGGGTAGATATGGCTACACCTTC.